This entry lists 15 T cell receptor beta chains sequenced from one sample in a study of T cell repertoires in cytomegalovirus infection. MiXCR, applied by TCRdb to the reads, yields one record per CDR3 protein. Of about 700,000 distinct CDR3 sequences in the sample, roughly a third were seen once. No cognate antigen is known for these TCRs. The starting material was cultured PBMCs, obtained from culture after CMV antigen stimulation. These receptors were taken from a human donor in good health (CMV status not recorded). Some clones in this sample may be carry-over from other donors' samples.

This clonotype was recorded once. The chain recombines TRBV12-3 or TRBV12-4 with TRBJ2-5, with D tentatively TRBD1 (5 bases). This CDR3 is built from 14 residues. The V gene lost 5 bases and the J gene lost 5 bases, with 15 bases spanning the gap. CDR3 residues: CASSRSGSRETQYF. The CDR3 nucleotides read TGTGCCAGCAGTCGATCAGGGTCGAGGGAGACCCAGTACTTC.

The V gene is TRBV4-1, the J gene TRBJ1-2; possibly TRBD1 for D (5 bases). The CDR3 extends over 15 amino acids. CDR1 and CDR2 (germline): MGHRA, YSYEKL. V dropped 6 bases and J dropped 5 bases, with 19 bases sitting between them. CDR3 residues: CASRPIRQGDYGYTF. CDR3 nucleotide sequence: TGCGCCAGCAGACCCATACGGCAGGGAGATTATGGCTACACCTTC.

This sequence joins TRBV12-3 or TRBV12-4 and TRBJ2-1, with TRBD2 matching over 16 bases. The V segment lost 3 bases and the J segment 7 bases; nucleotides outside the gene matches: 9. The CDR3 is made up of 18 amino acids. CDR3 in DNA: TGTGCCAGCAGTTTGTTGATCTCGGGACTAGCGGGGGGGAATGAGCAGTTCTTC. As protein: CASSLLISGLAGGNEQFF.

This clonotype was seen many times. The rearrangement uses TRBV12-3 or TRBV12-4 and TRBJ1-5, with D perhaps TRBD1 (5 bases). V was pared by 6 bases and J by 3 bases, with 12 bases between. CDR3 length: 14 residues. CDR3 bases: TGTGCCAGCAGCGCGACAGAACTCAATCAGCCCCAGCATTTT. It translates to CASSATELNQPQHF.

The chain recombines TRBV19 with TRBJ2-3, with no clear D. The CDR3 totals 12 residues. Trimming stripped 3 bases from V and 7 bases from J, with 8 bases between. In germline, CDR1 is LNHDA, CDR2 SQIVND (reference sequence). The CDR3 region has the DNA TGTGCCAGTAGTATCTCCCCCTATACGCAGTATTTT. Protein: CASSISPYTQYF.

V gene TRBV10-3 combines with J gene TRBJ1-5; no reliable D call. V was pared by 4 bases and J by 5 bases, with 6 bases between. Germline V CDR1 and CDR2: ENHRY, SYGVKD. This CDR3 region has 12 residues. The CDR3 region has the DNA TGTGCCATCAGTGTTGGTGATCAGCCCCAGCATTTT. Amino acids: CAISVGDQPQHF.

This clonotype was detected many times. The chain joins TRBV4-1 to TRBJ2-5, with a possible D match to TRBD2 (5 bases). CDR1 is MGHRA and CDR2 is YSYEKL in the germline V gene. V was clipped by 4 bases and J by 5 bases, with 11 bases between them. CDR3 length: 13 residues. DNA of the CDR3: TGCGCCAGCAGCCGGGGAGCGCGGGAGACCCAGTACTTC. It is translated as CASSRGARETQYF.

This clonotype turned up a few times. The V and J genes are TRBV7-9 and TRBJ2-7; D tentatively fits TRBD1 or TRBD2 (5 bases each). There are 14 residues in the CDR3. V lost 5 bases and J lost 2, with 13 bases in between. Germline lookup yields CDR1 SEHNR and CDR2 FQNEAQ (reference sequence). CDR3 DNA sequence: TGTGCCAGCAGCCAGGGCGGGCAGGCCTACGAGCAGTACTTC. It codes for CASSQGGQAYEQYF.

The table lists this clonotype with a few counts. The gene calls are TRBV19 and TRBJ2-5, with 8 nucleotides matching TRBD2. After removal of 7 bases from V and 4 bases from J, the junction contained 8 bases not matched to a gene. This CDR3 is 14 amino acids long. The germline gives CDR1 LNHDA, CDR2 SQIVND (reference sequence). CDR3 protein: CASKRGGEGETQYF. As DNA, the CDR3 is TGTGCCAGTAAACGGGGGGGGGAAGGAGAGACCCAGTACTTC.

V is TRBV20-1 and J is TRBJ2-7, with D perhaps TRBD1 or TRBD2 (5 bases each). The CDR3 covers 12 residues. The germline gives CDR1 DFQATT, CDR2 SNEGSKA (reference sequence). Trimming took 5 bases from V and 2 from J, leaving 10 bases between them. The CDR3 DNA reads as TGCAGTGCTTACGGGGCGACCTACGAGCAGTACTTC. It codes for CSAYGATYEQYF.

This clonotype was detected ten times or more. The V and J genes are TRBV7-2 and TRBJ2-1, with TRBD2 matching 9 bases. The trim removed 5 bases at V and 7 bases at J, leaving 12 bases unmatched. Per the germline V gene, CDR1 is SGHTA and CDR2 is FQGNSA. The CDR3 consists of 16 residues. The CDR3 sequence is CASSPTAGGPGNEQFF. The CDR3 nucleotides are TGTGCCAGCAGCCCCACGGCGGGAGGGCCAGGAAATGAGCAGTTCTTC.

This chain uses TRBV19 with TRBJ2-2, with 7 nucleotides matching TRBD1. CDR3 length: 14 amino acids. Germline CDR1 is LNHDA and CDR2 is SQIVND (reference sequence). Trimming at V came to 6 bases and at J to 6 bases, leaving 7 bases not matched to a gene. In DNA form, the CDR3 reads TGTGCCAGTAGGCCGGGACAGTCGGCCGGGGAGCTGTTTTTT. This codes for CASRPGQSAGELFF.

This clonotype was seen a few times. The chain is built from TRBV29-1 and TRBJ2-3; 7 bases map to TRBD2. Germline V gene data show CDR1 as SQVTM and CDR2 as ANQGSEA. CDR3 length equals 14 residues. V shed 5 bases and J 0 bases; nucleotides not matched to a gene: 5. The CDR3 DNA reads as TGCAGCGTTAGCGGGGTGGGTAGCACAGATACGCAGTATTTT. Amino acid sequence: CSVSGVGSTDTQYF.

The V call is TRBV7-9, the J call TRBJ2-7; tentatively, D is TRBD1 (6 bases). CDR1 SEHNR and CDR2 FQNEAQ come from the germline V gene (reference sequence). V was trimmed by 4 bases and J by 6 bases, leaving 16 bases between them. The CDR3 is 14 amino acids. This CDR3 reads CASSSTDSLGEQYF. In DNA, the CDR3 is TGTGCCAGCAGCTCAACGGACAGTCTCGGCGAGCAGTACTTC.

The DNA of the CDR3 is TGTGCCAGCAGCGCCTCTACCGGGCGGGGGGACACCGGGGAGCTGTTTTTT. Its translation is CASSASTGRGDTGELFF. The V and J genes are TRBV2 and TRBJ2-2, with TRBD2 matching 8 bases. Per germline, CDR1 SNHLY and CDR2 FYNNEI. The CDR3 spans 17 residues. Trimming took 6 bases from V and 3 from J; bases not matched to a gene: 12.